Listed here is a single TCR beta chain. The protocol was immunoSEQ multiplex PCR, while the TCRdb copy is restricted to in-frame clones and leaves out a portion. Of around 70,000 clones listed, around three quarters are singletons. This sample is part of a study of blood T cell repertoires in COVID-19. Study-level information: Whether acute or convalescent, the COVID-19 samples came from the United States, Italy and Spain. T cells, B-cell-depleted T cells, or PBMCs supplied cDNA or gDNA.

The clonotype was recovered from a human donor in a cohort sampled during active COVID-19. The sequencing sample was made of peripheral blood.

CDR3 in amino acids: CASSILAGGSQETQYF. CDR3 nucleotide sequence: TGTGCCAGTAGTATACTAGCGGGAGGGTCACAAGAGACCCAGTACTTC. The rearrangement uses TRBV19 and TRBJ2-5, with TRBD2 matching over 12 bases. In germline, CDR1 is LNHDA, CDR2 SQIVND (reference sequence). This CDR3 has 16 residues. V was clipped by 2 bases and J by 2 bases; unmatched bases: 3. The entire variable domain, with the rest obtained from reference TRBV19 and TRBJ2-5, is as follows: DGGITQSPKYLFRKEGQNVTLSCEQNLNHDAMYWYRQDPGQGLRLIYYSQIVNDFQKGDIAEGYSVSREKKESFPLTVTSAQKNPTAFYLCASSILAGGSQETQYFGPGTRLLVL.